This T cell receptor beta chain was obtained from a study of naive and memory T cell subsets. Four PCR rounds used nested alpha and beta constant region primers plus the SP2 primer. TCRdb redid the calling of the 5' RACE reads with MiXCR, one entry per CDR3 protein. Of over 45,000 distinct CDR3 sequences in the sample, 6% to 8.5% are singletons; the top ten hold about 8.9%. The library had UMIs added by 3' ligation of an oligonucleotide to TCR cDNA. Trimming removed 3 bases from V and 0 bases from J, with 12 bases in between. The CDR3 is made up of 16 amino acids. Germline CDR1 reads LNHDA; CDR2 reads SQIVND (reference sequence).

This sequence joins TRBV19 and TRBJ2-1, with D perhaps TRBD2 (6 bases). The source of this sequence is a female donor in good health. CDR3 nucleotides: TGTGCCAGTAGTATTAGCGGCCCCTTCTCCTACAATGAGCAGTTCTTC. Amino acid sequence: CASSISGPFSYNEQFF.